The 22 T cell receptor beta chains presented below share a single source sample, sequenced in a study of sequential checkpoint blockade in melanoma. Described treatment: randomized to nivolumab then ipilimumab (arm A) or the reverse (arm B). The method was immunoSEQ multiplex PCR; TCRdb's version includes in-frame clones alone and lacks a portion of them. In the table there are approximately 23,000 clones, roughly 80% of which are singletons. The source material was CD8+ T cells sorted from blood (inferred from file names), sampled from a patient given nivolumab and ipilimumab in sequence. The source of these receptors is a human donor with melanoma.

This sequence joins TRBV4-1 and TRBJ2-1; tentatively, D is TRBD1 (6 bases). V lost 0 bases, J lost 8 bases, and 20 bases lay in between. Germline V lookup: CDR1 MGHRA, CDR2 YSYEKL. This CDR3 has 17 residues. The CDR3 loop reads CASSQDDLIRSGDEQFF. The DNA of the CDR3 is TGCGCCAGCAGCCAAGATGACCTAATCCGGTCAGGGGATGAGCAGTTCTTC.

The chain recombines TRBV5-5 with TRBJ2-7; a possible D gene is TRBD2 (6 bases). This CDR3 has 14 amino acids. With 3 bases removed from V and 3 bases from J, the gap between germline ends came to 13 bases. Germline assignment: CDR1 SGHKS and CDR2 YYEKEE (reference sequence). CDR3 sequence: CASSSGNSGYEQYF. CDR3 DNA: TGTGCCAGCAGCTCGGGGAATAGCGGCTACGAGCAGTACTTC. Variable domain in full (rest from reference TRBV5-5 and TRBJ2-7): DAGVTQSPTHLIKTRGQQVTLRCSPISGHKSVSWYQQVLGQGPQFIFQYYEKEERGRGNFPDRFSARQFPNYSSELNVNALLLGDSALYLCASSSGNSGYEQYFGPGTRLTVT.

The CDR3 reads CASSSGTSWSYEQYF. The CDR3, as DNA: TGTGCCAGCAGTTCAGGGACTAGCTGGTCCTACGAGCAGTACTTC. V is TRBV28 and J is TRBJ2-7, with 9 positions matching TRBD2. Germline V gene sequence: CDR1 MDHEN, CDR2 SYDVKM. The CDR3 totals 15 residues. Trimming cost V 4 bases and J 1 base; bases outside gene matches: 5.

The rearrangement uses TRBV27 and TRBJ2-5, with TRBD2 matching over 7 bases. The J call may be wrong; the DNA end is better matched by TRBJ2-7. Germline loops: CDR1 MNHEY, CDR2 SMNVEV (reference sequence). The CDR3 spans 16 residues. CDR3 protein: CASSPSFGGNFYEQYF. CDR3 coding DNA: TGTGCCAGCAGTCCTTCCTTCGGGGGGAACTTCTACGAGCAGTACTTC.

This clone was seen more than once but under ten times. The genes are TRBV5-6 and TRBJ1-1; D unresolved. Trimming pared 0 bases from V and 0 bases from J, leaving 6 bases between. In germline, CDR1 is SGHDT, CDR2 YYEEEE. The CDR3 is 14 amino acids. The CDR3 nucleotides read TGTGCCAGCAGCTTGGGAGGGTTGAACACTGAAGCTTTCTTT. Residues: CASSLGGLNTEAFF.

This clone appeared a few times. This chain joins TRBV5-4 and TRBJ1-3; 7 bases map to TRBD1. The CDR3 runs to 14 residues. V gave up 4 bases and J gave up 4 bases; unmatched junction bases: 5. Germline values: CDR1 SGHNT, CDR2 YYREEE (reference sequence). The CDR3 spells CASSITGEGNTIYF. The CDR3 bases are TGTGCCAGCAGCATAACAGGGGAAGGAAACACCATATATTTT. The whole variable domain, filled in from reference TRBV5-4 and TRBJ1-3, reads ETGVTQSPTHLIKTRGQQVTLRCSSQSGHNTVSWYQQALGQGPQFIFQYYREEENGRGNFPPRFSGLQFPNYSSELNVNALELDDSALYLCASSITGEGNTIYFGEGSWLTVV.

J is TRBJ2-7 and V is TRBV6-5, with TRBD1 as a possible D gene (6 bases). Germline V CDR1 and CDR2: MNHEY, SVGAGI. Between the trimmed V and J ends, which lost 0 bases and 0 bases, there was a span of 12 bases. The CDR3 length is 16 residues. CDR3 sequence reads: CASSYSFTGISYEQYF. The DNA for the CDR3 is TGTGCCAGCAGTTACTCCTTTACAGGGATCTCCTACGAGCAGTACTTC.

This clone came up a few times. The chain links TRBV9 to TRBJ1-2; D not resolved. The germline V gene has CDR1 SGDLS and CDR2 YYNGEE. This CDR3 has 14 amino acids. Trimming took off 0 bases at V and 4 bases at J, with 10 bases between the two ends. CDR3: CASSVGGSVYGYTF. The CDR3 DNA follows: TGTGCCAGCAGCGTAGGAGGCAGCGTCTATGGCTACACCTTC. Full variable domain (missing parts from reference TRBV9 and TRBJ1-2): DSGVTQTPKHLITATGQRVTLRCSPRSGDLSVYWYQQSLDQGLQFLIQYYNGEERAKGNILERFSAQQFPDLHSELNLSSLELGDSALYFCASSVGGSVYGYTFGSGTRLTVV.

The V and J genes are TRBV27 and TRBJ2-1; 7 bases line up with TRBD1. This CDR3 comprises 14 residues. The germline V gene encodes CDR1 MNHEY and CDR2 SMNVEV (reference sequence). Trimming removed 5 bases from V and 3 bases from J; junction bases left unmatched: 4. The chain's CDR3 is CASSHRDSYNEQFF. CDR3 nucleotides: TGTGCCAGCAGTCACCGGGACAGCTACAATGAGCAGTTCTTC.

The gene calls are TRBV2 and TRBJ2-6; unclear D gene. From germline, CDR1 is SNHLY and CDR2 FYNNEI. Trimming left V 3 bases short and J 1 base short, with 16 bases between. The CDR3 consists of 18 residues. The CDR3 protein is CASSESHLTFSGANVLTF. The CDR3 DNA sequence: TGTGCCAGCAGTGAGAGTCACCTCACCTTTTCTGGGGCCAACGTCCTGACTTTC.

This chain joins TRBV15 and TRBJ2-3; D is possibly TRBD1 (6 bases). Germline values: CDR1 LNHNV, CDR2 YYDKDF (reference sequence). Trimming cost V 5 bases and J 4 bases, with 16 bases left between them. This CDR3 is 15 amino acids long. The CDR3 coding sequence is TGTGCCACCAGCGGTACAGGGTGGAGGTCAGATACGCAGTATTTT. It specifies CATSGTGWRSDTQYF.

This chain links TRBV13 with TRBJ2-7; D perhaps matches TRBD2 (6 bases). This CDR3 is 15 amino acids long. Trimming took 5 bases from V and 3 from J, leaving 17 bases between them. CDR1 is PRHDT, CDR2 FYEKMQ, per germline (reference sequence). CDR3 sequence (DNA): TGTGCCAGCAGCCTATGGGGGGAGTATGGCTACGAGCAGTACTTC. It translates to CASSLWGEYGYEQYF.

This rearrangement joins TRBV29-1 to TRBJ2-5; maybe TRBD1 (5 bases). The end of the DNA aligns better with TRBJ2-7, so the J call may be wrong. Looked up from germline, CDR1 is SQVTM and CDR2 is ANQGSEA. This CDR3 has 13 residues. The CDR3 reads CSVEGLDNSEQYF. Written as DNA, the CDR3 is TGCAGCGTTGAGGGGTTGGACAACAGCGAGCAGTACTTC.

Only a few counts were recorded for this clone. The sample contains more than one DNA sequence encoding this CDR3. This sequence joins TRBV5-1 and TRBJ2-1, with 10 bases matching TRBD2. The germline gives CDR1 SGHRS, CDR2 YFSETQ. The CDR3 loop spans 16 amino acids. J was trimmed by 2 bases and V by 0 bases; bases with no gene match: 2. CDR3 DNA sequence: TGCGCCAGCAGCTTGGCAGCGGGAGGGCCCTACAATGAGCAGTTCTTC. Translated, it gives CASSLAAGGPYNEQFF.

This clone is judged large. The chain combines TRBV7-9 with TRBJ2-7, with TRBD1 matching over 9 bases. The CDR3 loop spans 16 amino acids. Germline values: CDR1 SEHNR, CDR2 FQNEAQ (reference sequence). The ends lost 5 bases at V and 2 bases at J; junction bases unmatched: 10. CDR3: CASSVRDRVTAYEQYF. Here the CDR3 DNA reads TGTGCCAGCAGCGTAAGGGACAGGGTGACAGCCTACGAGCAGTACTTC.

This chain uses TRBV25-1 with TRBJ2-1; maybe TRBD2 (6 bases). Germline CDR1 reads MGHDK; CDR2 reads SYGVNS. The length of the CDR3 is 16 residues. Trimming left V 5 bases short and J 2 bases short, with 16 bases between. The CDR3: CASSPGRREPYNEQFF. The CDR3 bases are TGTGCCAGCAGTCCGGGAAGGCGGGAACCCTACAATGAGCAGTTCTTC.

The chain has TRBV4-3 and TRBJ2-3, with 9 bases that match TRBD1. The CDR3 is made up of 16 amino acids. The J segment lost 4 bases and the V segment lost 2 bases, leaving 7 bases of the junction unmatched. In germline, CDR1 is LGHNA, CDR2 YSLEER. CDR3 bases: TGCGCCAGCAGCCAATTCCACCGGGACAGGGCAGATACGCAGTATTTT. It translates to CASSQFHRDRADTQYF.

The V and J genes are TRBV4-1 and TRBJ1-4, with D possibly TRBD1 on 6 matching bases. The CDR3 covers 15 residues. Trimming cost V 1 base and J 3 bases, with 9 bases left between them. The V gene's germline CDR1 is MGHRA and CDR2 YSYEKL. CDR3: CASSQADRSNEKLFF. The CDR3 region has the DNA TGCGCCAGCAGCCAAGCCGACAGGTCTAATGAAAAACTGTTTTTT.

This clone came up once. The genes are TRBV5-4 and TRBJ2-7; weak D call: TRBD1 (6 bases). The CDR3 runs 14 residues. V was pared by 3 bases and J by 1 base, with 11 bases between. Germline-derived CDR1 and CDR2 are SGHNT and YYREEE (reference sequence). CDR3 bases: TGTGCCAGCAGCTCGGGCAGGGGTTCCTACGAGCAGTACTTC. Translation: CASSSGRGSYEQYF.

This clone was seen a few times. The V and J genes are TRBV11-2 and TRBJ2-5; perhaps TRBD2 as D (5 bases). The CDR3 is 16 residues long. The ends were cut back, 9 bases at V and 2 bases at J, with 22 bases in the middle. Germline V gives CDR1 SGHAT, CDR2 FQNNGV. CDR3 loop: CASTPLAGHPQETQYF. Written as DNA, the CDR3 is TGTGCCAGTACCCCGCTAGCTGGCCACCCACAAGAGACCCAGTACTTC.

The chain recombines TRBV19 with TRBJ2-3; a weak D match, TRBD1 (6 bases). V lost 5 bases, J lost 6 bases, and 12 bases lay in between. Germline loops: CDR1 LNHDA, CDR2 SQIVND (reference sequence). The CDR3 length is 13 residues. The chain's CDR3 is CASSDTGWDTQYF. In nucleotides, the CDR3 is TGTGCCAGTAGTGATACAGGGTGGGATACGCAGTATTTT.

This clone has just one count. This sequence joins TRBV7-9 and TRBJ2-2; tentative D call: TRBD2 (5 bases). Germline CDR1 reads SEHNR; CDR2 reads FQNEAQ (reference sequence). The V end lost 6 bases, the J end lost 6 bases, and 17 bases lay between the germline ends. This CDR3 contains 15 residues. The CDR3 loop is CASSRRRGNAGELFF. CDR3 bases: TGTGCCAGCAGTCGCCGACGGGGTAACGCCGGGGAGCTGTTTTTT.